This T cell receptor (beta chain) emerged from a study of cytomegalovirus exposure and HLA in healthy donors. Turning to the study itself: Some 87 million unique TCRs from HLA-typed donors were held in an early release of data. Overall study findings and caveats: The investigators catalogued 150 to 200 TCR beta chains as cytomegalovirus-associated. Later analysis reportedly placed an Asian-associated ancestry cluster below the roughly 700-donor mean in N-insertions.

Nominally healthy donors were sampled, though unrecorded immune exposures were likely. About this clone itself: Its matching antigen is unknown.

Primers: 60 Vbeta forward and 13 Jbeta reverse. TCRdb's copy holds only in-frame clones and misses some; the assay was immunoSEQ multiplex PCR. This table holds approximately 100,000 clones, roughly 79% found once. The CDR3 runs to 17 residues. Germline V gene lookup returns CDR1 MNHEY and CDR2 SMNVEV (reference sequence). J lost 5 bases, V lost 6 bases, and 16 bases had no gene match. Sequenced sample: PBMCs. The chain combines TRBV27 with TRBJ2-5; 9 bases map to TRBD2. The clonotype comes from a woman aged 40 to 50 in good health and CMV-seronegative. CDR3 protein: CASRARASGVFWETQYF. The DNA of the CDR3 is TGTGCCAGCAGGGCTCGGGCTAGCGGGGTGTTTTGGGAGACCCAGTACTTC.